The 9 T cell receptor beta chains below were found in one sample sequenced in a study of blood T cell repertoires in COVID-19 (dated by TCRdb to 2018 to 2021). The library was made by the immunoSEQ multiplex PCR assay. TCRdb obtained this table from immuneACCESS and retained in-frame rearrangements with V and J assigned. These tables miss some clones; where compared with another copy, unresolved V genes account for less than half of the shortfall, and the remainder is unexplained. The sample contains approximately 220,000 clones, around 86% of them found a single time. The ten top clones hold roughly 4.2% of the sample. The sample taken for sequencing was peripheral blood. Source of these receptors: a man aged 50 or older with acute or convalescent COVID-19.

The genes are TRBV3-1 (or the pseudogene TRBV3-2) and TRBJ2-2; no definite D call. Germline V CDR1 and CDR2: LGHDT, YNNKEL (reference sequence). This CDR3 contains 16 residues. The V gene lost 0 bases and the J gene lost 4 bases, with 12 bases spanning the gap. CDR3 protein: CASSQDRSRFTGELFF. DNA of the CDR3: TGTGCCAGCAGCCAAGATCGGTCCCGTTTCACCGGGGAGCTGTTTTTT.

The chain has TRBV27 and TRBJ1-5, with TRBD1 matching over 7 bases. With 3 bases clipped from V and 7 bases from J, the junction kept 3 bases outside the gene matches. CDR3 size: 13 residues. Per the germline V gene, CDR1 is MNHEY and CDR2 is SMNVEV (reference sequence). The CDR3 loop is CASSFQGGQPQHF. The CDR3 nucleotides read TGTGCCAGCAGTTTTCAGGGGGGACAGCCCCAGCATTTT.

The J gene is TRBJ1-4, the V gene TRBV7-9; 7 bases map to TRBD1. The length of the CDR3 is 15 residues. CDR1 and CDR2 (germline): SEHNR, FQNEAQ (reference sequence). Trimming took 5 bases from V and 10 from J; bases not matched to a gene: 13. The CDR3 nucleotides read TGTGCCAGCAGCACAGGTGGAGGGGGCTGGGGAAAACTGTTTTTT. Amino acids: CASSTGGGGWGKLFF.

The genes are TRBV5-1 and TRBJ2-5; perhaps TRBD2 as D (5 bases). CDR1 and CDR2 (germline): SGHRS, YFSETQ. This CDR3 has 18 amino acids. The V end lost 0 bases, the J end lost 3 bases, and 21 bases lay between the germline ends. CDR3 in DNA: TGCGCCAGCAGCTTGGCCGGTTTCGGGATCCCGACCAAAGAGACCCAGTACTTC. It specifies CASSLAGFGIPTKETQYF. The complete variable domain, with remaining parts taken from reference TRBV5-1 and TRBJ2-5, reads KAGVTQTPRYLIKTRGQQVTLSCSPISGHRSVSWYQQTPGQGLQFLFEYFSETQRNKGNFPGRFSGRQFSNSRSEMNVSTLELGDSALYLCASSLAGFGIPTKETQYFGPGTRLLVL.

The chain combines TRBV5-1 with TRBJ2-3, with 12 bases matching TRBD2. The V and J ends lost 0 bases and 4 bases, in that order; junction bases with no gene match: 9. The CDR3 runs to 18 residues. Germline lookup yields CDR1 SGHRS and CDR2 YFSETQ. The CDR3: CASSLGVASGGAADTQYF. As DNA, the CDR3 is TGCGCCAGCAGCTTGGGAGTAGCTAGCGGGGGGGCGGCAGATACGCAGTATTTT.

On this clone itself: This sample also contains other DNA sequences that code for the same CDR3. This chain uses TRBV6-5 with TRBJ1-1, with 9 positions matching TRBD1. The CDR3 totals 14 residues. Germline assignment: CDR1 MNHEY and CDR2 SVGAGI. The trim removed 6 bases at V and 2 bases at J, leaving 4 bases unmatched. CDR3: CASSPGQGNTEAFF. CDR3 coding DNA: TGTGCCAGCAGCCCGGGACAGGGTAACACTGAAGCTTTCTTT.

The CDR3 sequence is CASSDASGGLGDTQYF. The CDR3, as DNA: TGTGCCAGCAGTGATGCTAGCGGGGGGCTGGGAGATACGCAGTATTTT. The chain uses TRBV9 and TRBJ2-3; TRBD2 agrees at 11 bases. The ends lost 5 bases at V and 5 bases at J; junction bases unmatched: 10. The V gene's germline CDR1 is SGDLS and CDR2 YYNGEE. The CDR3 is 16 amino acids.

The rearrangement joins TRBV20-1 to TRBJ1-2; D is unclear. CDR1 is DFQATT, CDR2 SNEGSKA, per germline (reference sequence). The CDR3 spans 10 residues. V lost 3 bases to trimming and J lost 4 bases, with 3 bases between them. For the CDR3, the DNA is TGCAGTGCTAGGGCCTATGGCTACACCTTC. Residues: CSARAYGYTF.

This sequence joins TRBV19 and TRBJ1-2, with 9 bases aligning to TRBD1. The trim removed 4 bases at V and 8 bases at J, leaving 11 bases unmatched. CDR3 size: 15 residues. Per germline, CDR1 LNHDA and CDR2 SQIVND (reference sequence). This CDR3 reads CASSTTGTGPGGYTF. As DNA, the CDR3 is TGTGCCAGTAGTACGACCGGGACAGGGCCTGGGGGCTACACCTTC.